One sample yielded the 28 T cell receptor beta chains listed below, sequenced in a study of OX40 agonist ivuxolimab in advanced cancers. Libraries were prepared by immunoSEQ multiplex PCR; TCRdb keeps only in-frame clonotypes and omits some of them. The sample has tens of thousands of clones; around 80% are singletons. The sample was CD4+ or CD8+ T cells sorted from blood, taken in a trial of the OX40 agonist ivuxolimab. Source of these receptors: an adult with an advanced solid tumor such as melanoma, head and neck, liver or kidney cancer.

This sequence joins TRBV6-4 and TRBJ1-1; D perhaps matches TRBD1 (6 bases). CDR1 is MRHNA and CDR2 is SNTAGT in the germline V gene. V was shortened by 5 bases and J by 5 bases, with 12 bases between the two germline ends. This CDR3 is 13 amino acids long. The CDR3 region is CASSPQGGTEAFF. CDR3 bases: TGTGCCAGCAGTCCACAGGGAGGTACTGAAGCTTTCTTT.

The chain joins TRBV7-2 to TRBJ1-2; 7 positions match TRBD1. V gave up 5 bases and J gave up 4 bases; unmatched junction bases: 16. The CDR3 contains 17 residues. In germline, CDR1 is SGHTA, CDR2 FQGNSA. The CDR3, as DNA: TGTGCCAGCAGCGCGTTTCGCAGGGGGTCTCAGGCCTATGGCTACACCTTC. Translated, it gives CASSAFRRGSQAYGYTF.

This clone was counted a few times. The chain links TRBV19 to TRBJ1-1; TRBD1 agrees at 7 bases. The CDR3 has 15 residues. The J segment lost 0 bases and the V segment lost 6 bases, leaving 7 bases of the junction unmatched. The germline CDR1 and CDR2 sequences are LNHDA and SQIVND (reference sequence). The CDR3 DNA reads as TGTGCCAGTAGCCTACAGGGGCGCATGAACACTGAAGCTTTCTTT. It yields the protein CASSLQGRMNTEAFF.

The rearrangement uses TRBV25-1 and TRBJ2-3; TRBD1 might be the D (6 bases). CDR3 length: 11 residues. The germline V and J ends were trimmed by 8 bases and 6 bases, with 9 bases remaining between them. Per germline, CDR1 MGHDK and CDR2 SYGVNS. CDR3 in amino acids: CASRRGDTQYF. The CDR3 DNA reads TGTGCCAGCCGAAGGGGGGATACGCAGTATTTT.

The chain links TRBV6-5 to TRBJ1-2; 10 positions match TRBD1. This CDR3 is built from 15 residues. Germline loops: CDR1 MNHEY, CDR2 SVGAGI. V lost 8 bases and J lost 0; bases outside the gene matches: 6. CDR3 loop: CASLGTGAANYGYTF. CDR3 in DNA: TGTGCCAGCCTCGGGACAGGGGCAGCTAACTATGGCTACACCTTC.

The chain recombines TRBV30 with TRBJ2-3; TRBD2 matches at 10 bases. V shed 2 bases and J 4 bases; nucleotides not matched to a gene: 9. Germline V lookup: CDR1 GTSNPN, CDR2 SVGIG (reference sequence). There are 16 residues in the CDR3. In DNA, the CDR3 is TGTGCCTGGAGTTTAATAGCGGGGGGTTATCCAGATACGCAGTATTTT. This gives the protein CAWSLIAGGYPDTQYF.

On this clone itself: At one boundary the junction diverges from the germline segment, which might be a read error. V and J are TRBV7-7 and TRBJ1-5; D is perhaps TRBD1 (6 bases). The CDR3 is 13 amino acids. Germline lookup yields CDR1 SSHAT and CDR2 FNYEAQ (reference sequence). The DNA of the CDR3 is TGTGCTAGCAGCTTAGGCAGGGGACAGCCCCAGCATTTT. As protein: CASSLGRGQPQHF.

The chain is built from TRBV7-9 and TRBJ2-5; no clear D. V lost 1 base and J 0 bases, leaving 3 bases between the germline ends. Germline values: CDR1 SEHNR, CDR2 FQNEAQ (reference sequence). CDR3 length: 13 amino acids. The CDR3 DNA reads TGTGCCAGCAGCTTAGACAACCAAGAGACCCAGTACTTC. This codes for CASSLDNQETQYF.

The gene calls are TRBV6-1 and TRBJ1-6; D unresolved. CDR3 length equals 13 residues. Trimming shortened V by 3 bases and J by 10 bases, and 10 bases separated the two germline ends. From germline, CDR1 is MNHNS and CDR2 SASEGT. CDR3 residues: CASSDSRKSPLHF. The CDR3 DNA sequence: TGTGCCAGCAGTGATTCGAGGAAATCACCCCTCCACTTT.

The rearrangement joins TRBV18 to TRBJ1-2; D is ambiguous. CDR1 and CDR2 from the germline V gene are KGHSH and LQKENI. CDR3 length equals 12 residues. V dropped 6 bases and J dropped 8 bases, with 13 bases sitting between them. CDR3: CASSLAIRGYTF. As DNA, the CDR3 is TGTGCCAGCTCTCTTGCCATCCGGGGCTACACCTTC.

V is TRBV28 and J is TRBJ1-5; no clear D gene. Germline CDR1 reads MDHEN; CDR2 reads SYDVKM. V lost 5 bases, J lost 0 bases, and 17 bases lay in between. CDR3 length equals 17 residues. The CDR3 reads CASSPAPRVLSNQPQHF. Written as DNA, the CDR3 is TGTGCCAGCAGTCCCGCCCCTAGGGTACTTAGCAATCAGCCCCAGCATTTT.

The chain carries TRBV5-6 and TRBJ1-1; D is perhaps TRBD1 (5 bases). Germline CDR1 is SGHDT and CDR2 is YYEEEE. CDR3 length equals 12 residues. V was pared by 4 bases and J by 5 bases, with 9 bases between. The DNA of the CDR3 is TGTGCCAGCAGCGAAGGGACGACTGAAGCTTTCTTT. Its translation: CASSEGTTEAFF.

V and J are TRBV11-2 and TRBJ2-5, with D perhaps matching TRBD2 (7 bases). V was clipped by 5 bases and J by 4 bases, with 17 bases between them. Germline-derived CDR1 and CDR2 are SGHAT and FQNNGV. This CDR3 region has 15 residues. This CDR3 reads CASSHRGGTGETQYF. CDR3 sequence (DNA): TGTGCCAGCAGCCATAGGGGGGGAACGGGAGAGACCCAGTACTTC.

V is TRBV7-9 and J is TRBJ2-3; D is unresolved. CDR1 is SEHNR and CDR2 is FQNEAQ in the germline V gene (reference sequence). Trimming removed 0 bases from V and 8 bases from J, with 3 bases in between. This CDR3 has 11 amino acids. CDR3 coding DNA: TGTGCCAGCAGCTTAGCAGGTACGCAGTATTTT. This codes for CASSLAGTQYF.

This clone was recorded a few times. The chain is built from TRBV30 and TRBJ2-5; 7 bases are a match to TRBD2. This CDR3 spans 15 amino acids. The trim removed 3 bases at V and 1 base at J, leaving 8 bases unmatched. Looked up from germline, CDR1 is GTSNPN and CDR2 is SVGIG (reference sequence). This CDR3 is CAWRANLAAQETQYF. In nucleotides, the CDR3 is TGTGCCTGGAGGGCCAACCTAGCGGCCCAAGAGACCCAGTACTTC.

The chain has TRBV28 and TRBJ2-7; possibly TRBD1 for D (6 bases). Deletions cut 7 bases from V and 1 base from J, with 11 bases between. Germline CDR1 is MDHEN and CDR2 is SYDVKM. This CDR3 spans 13 amino acids. The CDR3 loop is CASTPGASYEQYF. The CDR3 coding sequence is TGTGCCAGCACCCCAGGGGCGTCCTACGAGCAGTACTTC. The complete variable domain, with remaining parts taken from reference TRBV28 and TRBJ2-7, reads DVKVTQSSRYLVKRTGEKVFLECVQDMDHENMFWYRQDPGLGLRLIYFSYDVKMKEKGDIPEGYSVSREKKERFSLILESASTNQTSMYLCASTPGASYEQYFGPGTRLTVT.

This clone was counted once. The chain links TRBV7-9 to TRBJ2-3; 10 nucleotides line up with TRBD2. The CDR3 is made up of 14 amino acids. The germline V gene encodes CDR1 SEHNR and CDR2 FQNEAQ (reference sequence). Trimming took 7 bases from V and 4 from J; bases not matched to a gene: 5. The CDR3, as DNA: TGTGCCAGCACCACTAGCGGGGTCGCAGATACGCAGTATTTT. This sequence encodes CASTTSGVADTQYF.

The V call is TRBV5-1, the J call TRBJ2-1; D remains ambiguous. The CDR3 is 17 amino acids. Trimming pared 5 bases from V and 0 bases from J, leaving 18 bases between. Per germline, CDR1 SGHRS and CDR2 YFSETQ. As DNA, the CDR3 is TGCGCCAGCAGACCACGACTTCTCTTAAGCTCCTACAATGAGCAGTTCTTC. As protein: CASRPRLLLSSYNEQFF.

This clone was seen a single time. The chain uses TRBV7-2 and TRBJ1-2; no definite D call. This CDR3 comprises 14 residues. V lost 0 bases to trimming and J lost 2 bases, with 7 bases between them. Germline lookup yields CDR1 SGHTA and CDR2 FQGNSA. The CDR3 nucleotides read TGTGCCAGCAGCTTAGCCGCGGCGAACTATGGCTACACCTTC. This codes for CASSLAAANYGYTF.

The V gene is TRBV7-2, the J gene TRBJ1-1, with 7 nucleotides matching TRBD1. Unmatched junction bases numbered 12, after V lost 5 bases and J lost 6 bases. The CDR3 extends over 15 amino acids. The germline V gene encodes CDR1 SGHTA and CDR2 FQGNSA. The CDR3 reads CASSIETGRGSEAFF. CDR3 nucleotide sequence: TGTGCCAGCAGCATCGAGACAGGGCGGGGGTCTGAAGCTTTCTTT. The whole variable domain, filled in from reference TRBV7-2 and TRBJ1-1, reads GAGVSQSPSNKVTEKGKDVELRCDPISGHTALYWYRQSLGQGLEFLIYFQGNSAPDKSGLPSDRFSAERTGGSVSTLTIQRTQQEDSAVYLCASSIETGRGSEAFFGQGTRLTVV.

The chain employs TRBV7-9 and TRBJ2-2; 9 bases agree with TRBD1. Germline loops: CDR1 SEHNR, CDR2 FQNEAQ (reference sequence). This CDR3 has 19 amino acids. V lost 5 bases to trimming and J lost 3 bases; unmatched junction nucleotides: 16. CDR3 sequence (DNA): TGTGCCAGCAGCCCCTCTAACAGGGGGCGTGGGGAGGACACCGGGGAGCTGTTTTTT. Translated: CASSPSNRGRGEDTGELFF. Using reference TRBV7-9 and TRBJ2-2 for the parts outside the CDR3, the full variable domain is DTGVSQNPRHKITKRGQNVTFRCDPISEHNRLYWYRQTLGQGPEFLTYFQNEAQLEKSRLLSDRFSAERPKGSFSTLEIQRTEQGDSAMYLCASSPSNRGRGEDTGELFFGEGSRLTVL.

This chain joins TRBV7-7 and TRBJ2-5; D is undetermined. Germline V gene sequence: CDR1 SSHAT, CDR2 FNYEAQ (reference sequence). V was pared by 5 bases and J by 4 bases, with 8 bases between. This CDR3 contains 12 residues. CDR3 bases: TGTGCCAGCAGCATGTTGGGAGAGACCCAGTACTTC. It is translated as CASSMLGETQYF.

V usage is TRBV5-1 and J usage is TRBJ1-5; D is uncertain. Trimming pared 5 bases from V and 1 base from J, leaving 7 bases between. The CDR3 sequence is 13 residues long. CDR1 and CDR2 from the germline V gene are SGHRS and YFSETQ. Written as DNA, the CDR3 is TGCGCCAGCAGTTGGGCGAGCAATCAGCCCCAGCATTTT. Amino acid sequence: CASSWASNQPQHF.

The gene calls are TRBV14 and TRBJ1-5, with D possibly TRBD1 on 6 matching bases. Germline values: CDR1 SGHDN, CDR2 FVKESK. V lost 2 bases and J lost 5, with 13 bases in between. The length of the CDR3 is 15 residues. CDR3 sequence (DNA): TGTGCCAGCAGCCAAACACAGGGACTGGATCAGCCCCAGCATTTT. Its protein is CASSQTQGLDQPQHF.

This rearrangement joins TRBV10-3 to TRBJ1-3; no definite D call. V was trimmed by 7 bases and J by 0 bases, leaving 7 bases between them. The V gene's germline CDR1 is ENHRY and CDR2 SYGVKD. The CDR3 extends over 13 amino acids. The CDR3 reads CAIINNSGNTIYF. The CDR3, as DNA: TGTGCCATCATAAACAACTCTGGAAACACCATATATTTT.

The gene calls are TRBV2 and TRBJ2-7, with D tentatively TRBD1 (7 bases). Germline values: CDR1 SNHLY, CDR2 FYNNEI. Trimming cost V 7 bases and J 1 base, with 11 bases left between them. The CDR3 has 13 residues. CDR3 residues: CASKAGGSYEQYF. CDR3 bases: TGTGCCAGCAAGGCAGGGGGGTCCTACGAGCAGTACTTC.

The genes are TRBV7-2 and TRBJ2-1, with TRBD1 as a possible D gene (5 bases). Germline assignment: CDR1 SGHTA and CDR2 FQGNSA. The CDR3 runs to 13 residues. The germline V and J ends were trimmed by 4 bases and 11 bases, with 15 bases remaining between them. The CDR3 protein is CASSSQAGRKQFF. CDR3 in DNA: TGTGCCAGCAGCTCCCAGGCAGGGCGTAAGCAGTTCTTC. The whole variable domain, remainder taken from reference TRBV7-2 and TRBJ2-1, is GAGVSQSPSNKVTEKGKDVELRCDPISGHTALYWYRQSLGQGLEFLIYFQGNSAPDKSGLPSDRFSAERTGGSVSTLTIQRTQQEDSAVYLCASSSQAGRKQFFGPGTRLTVL.

The chain uses TRBV4-2 and TRBJ1-2, with 7 bases fitting TRBD1. The V gene's germline CDR1 is LGHNA and CDR2 YNFKEQ. The CDR3 has 15 amino acids. Unmatched junction bases numbered 14, after V lost 8 bases and J lost 5 bases. The CDR3 here is CASGEQTGSGYGYTF. The CDR3 DNA is TGTGCCAGCGGAGAGCAGACAGGGTCGGGATATGGCTACACCTTC.